These 14 T cell receptor beta chains were sequenced from one sample in a study of blood T cells in healthy people across ages. Using a J-beta primer mix together with a sample-barcoded 5' primer, a second PCR was run for roughly 7 to 11 cycles. TCRdb processed the 5' RACE reads anew with MiXCR; each CDR3 protein has one entry. The data contain some 1.4 million distinct CDR3 sequences, 40% to 50% of them singletons. Sequencing was performed on blood. The receptors were sampled from a woman aged 18 to 35 in good health.

The rearrangement links TRBV4-1 to TRBJ1-1; D call uncertain. Germline-derived CDR1 and CDR2 are MGHRA and YSYEKL. V was clipped by 0 bases and J by 1 base, with 9 bases between them. The CDR3 consists of 15 residues. The chain's CDR3 is CASSQDSGENTEAFF. DNA of the CDR3: TGCGCCAGCAGCCAAGATTCCGGGGAGAACACTGAAGCTTTCTTT.

This clonotype was detected many times. The chain recombines TRBV20-1 with TRBJ2-1; D may be TRBD1 (5 bases). The CDR3 contains 16 residues. Germline-derived CDR1 and CDR2 are DFQATT and SNEGSKA (reference sequence). Trimming left V 5 bases short and J 4 bases short, with 21 bases between. The CDR3 nucleotides read TGCAGTGCTTATTGGGGAACAGGCGGTTTTTACAATGAGCAGTTCTTC. It encodes CSAYWGTGGFYNEQFF.

This clonotype was observed a handful of times. The chain carries TRBV20-1 and TRBJ2-3, with 9 bases identical to TRBD1. V shed 4 bases and J 1 base; nucleotides not matched to a gene: 6. This CDR3 comprises 15 residues. Looked up from germline, CDR1 is DFQATT and CDR2 is SNEGSKA (reference sequence). In nucleotides, the CDR3 is TGCAGTGCTACCCGCGGGGACAGGGGCACAGATACGCAGTATTTT. Amino acids: CSATRGDRGTDTQYF.

The chain employs TRBV20-1 and TRBJ1-1; D possibly corresponds to TRBD1 (5 bases). The CDR3 has 15 amino acids. Trimming removed 6 bases at V and 2 bases at J, with 19 bases between. Germline values: CDR1 DFQATT, CDR2 SNEGSKA (reference sequence). The DNA for the CDR3 is TGCAGTGCCAGCTTTGGGACCCTTCAAAACACTGAAGCTTTCTTT. The encoded protein is CSASFGTLQNTEAFF.

This rearrangement joins TRBV27 to TRBJ2-1; no clear D gene. V dropped 6 bases and J dropped 9 bases, with 12 bases sitting between them. CDR1 is MNHEY and CDR2 is SMNVEV in the germline V gene (reference sequence). The CDR3 spans 12 residues. CDR3 in amino acids: CASRTLLSEQFF. For the CDR3, the DNA is TGTGCCAGCAGAACTTTACTAAGTGAGCAGTTCTTC.

This chain joins TRBV5-5 and TRBJ2-5, with D perhaps matching TRBD1 (5 bases). Near its end, the DNA agrees better with TRBJ2-7, so the J call may be wrong. Germline CDR1 SGHKS, CDR2 YYEKEE (reference sequence). The CDR3 has 16 amino acids. CDR3 loop: CASSLIGAILSYEQYF. CDR3 DNA sequence: TGTGCCAGCAGCCTTATAGGGGCTATCCTCTCCTACGAGCAGTACTTC.

The J gene is TRBJ2-1, the V gene TRBV6-5, with 10 nucleotides matching TRBD2. CDR3 size: 14 residues. CDR1 is MNHEY and CDR2 is SVGAGI in the germline V gene. V lost 4 bases and J lost 8; bases outside the gene matches: 5. CDR3 nucleotide sequence: TGTGCCAGCAGTTTCCGACTAGCGGGTGATGAGCAGTTCTTC. Its protein is CASSFRLAGDEQFF.

The genes are TRBV4-2 and TRBJ2-7; a weak D match, TRBD1 (6 bases). Germline values: CDR1 LGHNA, CDR2 YNFKEQ. The CDR3 covers 15 residues. Between the trimmed V and J ends, which lost 4 bases and 2 bases, there was a span of 15 bases. The CDR3 bases are TGTGCCAGCAGCCCGTCCCAGGGGCTACCCTACGAGCAGTACTTC. Amino acids: CASSPSQGLPYEQYF.

Notes on this clonotype: One end of the junction fails to match germline, which may point to a read error. The chain recombines TRBV7-8 with TRBJ2-3; 8 bases match TRBD2. There are 17 residues in the CDR3. Germline CDR1 SGHVS, CDR2 FQNEAQ. The CDR3 DNA reads TGTGCCAGCAGCCTCCAATCCCCAGCGGGGGAAACAGACACGCAGTATTTT. Translating gives CASSLQSPAGETDTQYF.

The chain links TRBV20-1 to TRBJ2-7; a weak D match, TRBD1 (7 bases). The CDR3 consists of 14 residues. Per germline, CDR1 DFQATT and CDR2 SNEGSKA (reference sequence). The V gene lost 1 base and the J gene lost 4 bases, with 14 bases spanning the gap. The CDR3 protein is CSARGGRGQYEQYF. DNA of the CDR3: TGCAGTGCTAGAGGGGGGCGGGGACAGTACGAGCAGTACTTC.

CDR3 nucleotides: TGCAGCGTTGGGGCGCTAGCTGACACCGGGGAGCTGTTTTTT. This codes for CSVGALADTGELFF. The rearrangement joins TRBV29-1 to TRBJ2-2; tentative D call: TRBD2 (5 bases). The CDR3 has 14 amino acids. V was clipped by 4 bases and J by 3 bases, with 12 bases between them. In germline, CDR1 is SQVTM, CDR2 ANQGSEA.

The chain couples TRBV20-1 to TRBJ1-2; tentative D call: TRBD1 (5 bases). Germline-derived CDR1 and CDR2 are DFQATT and SNEGSKA (reference sequence). The CDR3 has 15 amino acids. Trimming took off 5 bases at V and 0 bases at J, with 16 bases between the two ends. The CDR3 protein is CSAPRGTVTNYGYTF. The CDR3 bases are TGCAGTGCTCCCCGGGGGACGGTGACTAACTATGGCTACACCTTC.

This clonotype was seen only a few times. The chain combines TRBV27 with TRBJ2-7; D is possibly TRBD2 (6 bases). CDR3 length: 13 residues. CDR1 is MNHEY and CDR2 is SMNVEV in the germline V gene (reference sequence). Trimming cost V 8 bases and J 0 bases, with 11 bases left between them. The CDR3 loop is CASQRGGSYEQYF. CDR3 coding DNA: TGTGCCAGCCAAAGGGGAGGCTCCTACGAGCAGTACTTC.

V and J are TRBV6-6 and TRBJ2-5; 7 bases are shared with TRBD2. The better agreement between TRBJ2-7 and the DNA end casts doubt on the J call. This CDR3 is built from 13 residues. Germline CDR1 and CDR2: MNHNY and SVGAGI (reference sequence). This CDR3 is CASSYDGGGEQYF. In DNA, the CDR3 is TGTGCCAGCAGTTACGATGGGGGGGGCGAGCAGTACTTC.